These T cell receptor beta chains were read from a single sample in a study of blood T cell repertoires in COVID-19. Repertoires were generated with immunoSEQ multiplex PCR, while TCRdb's copy carries only in-frame clones and drops some. The repertoire holds over 80,000 clones, with over 70% as singletons. Sequencing used peripheral blood. The receptors shown here come from a woman aged 60 to 75 with acute or convalescent COVID-19. CDR3s include the opening cysteine and the closing phenylalanine or tryptophan. D genes are given only for firm matches. A clone size is listed for some rows: how often the clone was seen (once, few, many), or a class if it is expanded.

D: -; V: TRBV5-1; J: TRBJ1-1; size: few; DNA: TGCGCCAGCAGCTTGGAGCGGGGGCTTGGTGAAGCTTTCTTT; CDR3: CASSLERGLGEAFF
D: TRBD2; V: TRBV6-5; J: TRBJ2-1; size: -; DNA: TGTGCCAGCAGTTACTTACGTAGCGGGGGCGACAATGAGCAGTTCTTC; CDR3: CASSYLRSGGDNEQFF
D: -; V: TRBV6-1; J: TRBJ1-4; size: once; DNA: TGTGCCAGCAGTGCCCTTGGGCCCCGCGCGGGGGAAAAACTGTTTTTT; CDR3: CASSALGPRAGEKLFF
D: -; V: TRBV12-3/TRBV12-4; J: TRBJ1-2; size: -; DNA: TGTGCCAGCAGTGGTCAGGGCTACTATGGCTACACCTTC; CDR3: CASSGQGYYGYTF
D: -; V: TRBV3-1/TRBV3-2; J: TRBJ1-2; size: -; DNA: TGTGCCAGCAGCCCCCAAACAGGGTACTATGGCTACACCTTC; CDR3: CASSPQTGYYGYTF
D: -; V: TRBV19; J: TRBJ2-2; size: few; DNA: TGTGCCAGTAGTATCCCAGGTTCAGCCGGGGAGCTGTTTTTT; CDR3: CASSIPGSAGELFF
D: TRBD1; V: TRBV5-4; J: TRBJ1-2; size: once; DNA: TGTGCCAGCAGCGGGACAGAGTCTAACTATGGCTACACCTTC; CDR3: CASSGTESNYGYTF
D: TRBD2; V: TRBV28; J: TRBJ2-3; size: -; DNA: TGTGCCAGCAGGGAGACGGGAGGGCCATTGCATTTT; CDR3: CASRETGGPLHF
D: -; V: TRBV12-3/TRBV12-4; J: TRBJ1-1; size: -; DNA: TGTGCCAGCAGTTTACCTTGGACAGTTGAAGCTTTCTTT; CDR3: CASSLPWTVEAFF
D: TRBD1; V: TRBV4-1; J: TRBJ1-4; size: -; DNA: TGCGCCAGCAGCGGACCCGACAGGGAAAATGAAAAACTGTTTTTT; CDR3: CASSGPDRENEKLFF
D: TRBD1; V: TRBV19; J: TRBJ1-5; size: few; DNA: TGTGCCACCTTTGAGGCACAGGGGCTGAATCAGCCCCAGCATTTT; CDR3: CATFEAQGLNQPQHF
D: -; V: TRBV5-5; J: TRBJ1-2; size: -; DNA: TGTGCCAGCAGCTTAGCGGGTGCTAAGGTCGGCTACACCTTC; CDR3: CASSLAGAKVGYTF
D: TRBD2; V: TRBV3-1/TRBV3-2; J: TRBJ2-3; size: -; DNA: TGTGCCAGCAGCCGGGGGACTAGCGGGGGAAGAAAGTATTTT; CDR3: CASSRGTSGGRKYF
D: -; V: TRBV6-5; J: TRBJ2-3; size: -; DNA: TGTGCCAGCACACGGGATTACACAGATACGCAGTATTTT; CDR3: CASTRDYTDTQYF
D: TRBD2; V: TRBV5-4; J: TRBJ2-2; size: -; DNA: TGTGCCAGCAGCTTGGAAAGCGGGGGGGACACCGGGGAGCTGTTTTTT; CDR3: CASSLESGGDTGELFF
D: TRBD2; V: TRBV7-9; J: TRBJ2-1; size: -; DNA: TGTGCCAGCAGCTTATCTGGGGGACTAGCGGGCCATGAGCAGTTCTTC; CDR3: CASSLSGGLAGHEQFF
D: TRBD1; V: TRBV7-9; J: TRBJ1-5; size: -; DNA: TGTGCCAGCAGCTTAGGAGACAGGGATCCTCAGCCCCAGCATTTT; CDR3: CASSLGDRDPQPQHF
D: TRBD1; V: TRBV5-4; J: TRBJ2-5; size: -; DNA: TGTGCCAGCAGCCCCTCCCCGGGGTCGACAGGGTGGGAGACCCAGTACTTC; CDR3: CASSPSPGSTGWETQYF
D: TRBD2; V: TRBV5-6; J: TRBJ2-5; size: -; DNA: TGTGCCAGCAGCCCGCCGGGGGGGCAGACCCAGTACTTC; CDR3: CASSPPGGQTQYF
D: -; V: TRBV30; J: TRBJ2-7; size: -; DNA: TGTGCCTGGAGTGGGGGTAGGGAGTCCTACGAGCAGTACTTC; CDR3: CAWSGGRESYEQYF
D: TRBD2; V: TRBV5-4; J: TRBJ2-3; size: -; DNA: TGTGCCAGCGCCCGGGCCGGGGGGGGCCGGGATACGCAGTATTTT; CDR3: CASARAGGGRDTQYF
D: -; V: TRBV20-1; J: TRBJ2-3; size: -; DNA: TGCAGTGCTAGTCGCGGGACTAGCACAGATACGCAGTATTTT; CDR3: CSASRGTSTDTQYF
D: -; V: TRBV5-4; J: TRBJ2-7; size: -; DNA: TGTGCCAGCAGCGAACTAGGCTACGAGCAGTACTTC; CDR3: CASSELGYEQYF